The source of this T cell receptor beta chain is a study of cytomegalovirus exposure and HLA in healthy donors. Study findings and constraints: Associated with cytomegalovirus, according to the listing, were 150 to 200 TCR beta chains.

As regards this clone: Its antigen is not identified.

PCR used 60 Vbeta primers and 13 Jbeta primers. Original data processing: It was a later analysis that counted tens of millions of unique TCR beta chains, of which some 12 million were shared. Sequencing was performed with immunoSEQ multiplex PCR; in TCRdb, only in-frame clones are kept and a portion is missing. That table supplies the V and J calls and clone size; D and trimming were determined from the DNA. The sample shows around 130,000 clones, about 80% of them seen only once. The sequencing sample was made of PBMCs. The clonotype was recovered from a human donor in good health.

For the CDR3, the DNA is TGCGCCAGCAGTAAGAGGACCGGGACAGGGGATCAAGAGACCCAGTACTTC. Its translation is CASSKRTGTGDQETQYF. This sequence joins TRBV10-1 and TRBJ2-5; 10 bases map to TRBD1. Trimming removed 5 bases from V and 2 bases from J; junction bases left unmatched: 11. The CDR3 runs 17 residues. The V gene's germline CDR1 is WNHNN and CDR2 SYGVQD (reference sequence).